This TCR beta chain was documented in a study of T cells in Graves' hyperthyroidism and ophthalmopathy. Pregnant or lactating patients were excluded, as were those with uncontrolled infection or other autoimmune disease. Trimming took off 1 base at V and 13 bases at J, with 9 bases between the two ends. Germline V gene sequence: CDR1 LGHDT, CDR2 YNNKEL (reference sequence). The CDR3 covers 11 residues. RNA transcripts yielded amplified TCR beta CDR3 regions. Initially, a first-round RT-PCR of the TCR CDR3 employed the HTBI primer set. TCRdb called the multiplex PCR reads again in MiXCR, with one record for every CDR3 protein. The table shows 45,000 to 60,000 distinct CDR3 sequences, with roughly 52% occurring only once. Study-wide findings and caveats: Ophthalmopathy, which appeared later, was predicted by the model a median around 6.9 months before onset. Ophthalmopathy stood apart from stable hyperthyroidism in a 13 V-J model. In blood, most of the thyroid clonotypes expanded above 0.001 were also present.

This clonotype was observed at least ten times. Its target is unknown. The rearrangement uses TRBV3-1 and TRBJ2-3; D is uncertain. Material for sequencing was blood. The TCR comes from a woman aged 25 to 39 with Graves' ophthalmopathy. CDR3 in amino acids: CASSQAHREYF. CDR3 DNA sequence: TGTGCCAGCAGCCAAGCCCATAGGGAGTATTTT.